This entry is about one T cell receptor beta chain. Its antigen is undetermined. This CDR3 comprises 17 residues. Germline V gene lookup returns CDR1 LNHDA and CDR2 SQIVND (reference sequence). V dropped 9 bases and J dropped 0; count of bases not matched to a gene: 10. TCRdb recomputed calls from the RT-PCR reads with MiXCR, one row per CDR3 protein. Of 500,000 to 600,000 distinct CDR3 sequences listed, roughly 10% were seen once; the top ten hold about 10%. The source of the sample is a study of response to subunit inactivated influenza vaccine. Overall study findings and caveats: Only a handful of new T cells, the authors suggested, are recruited with each seasonal influenza vaccination.

The data were also submitted as part of a second study, on T cells expressing NK-cell markers. Per that study: Making the TCR beta cDNA relied on 5'RACE template switching with UMIs.

This chain uses TRBV19 with TRBJ2-6, with TRBD1 matching over 8 bases. The TCR comes from a man aged 50-59 years who received an inactivated influenza vaccine. The material sequenced was PBMCs from blood, taken on the day of vaccination. The CDR3 reads CASRTTGVTSGANVLTF. CDR3 in DNA: TGTGCCAGCCGAACGACAGGGGTCACCTCTGGGGCCAACGTCCTGACTTTC. The full variable domain, rest sourced from reference TRBV19 and TRBJ2-6, is DGGITQSPKYLFRKEGQNVTLSCEQNLNHDAMYWYRQDPGQGLRLIYYSQIVNDFQKGDIAEGYSVSREKKESFPLTVTSAQKNPTAFYLCASRTTGVTSGANVLTFGAGSRLTVL.